Listed here are 29 T cell receptor beta chains from one sample, sequenced in a study of control samples from healthy donors and cancer patients. The assay was immunoSEQ multiplex PCR, and TCRdb's table has in-frame clones only and misses some. The sample carries about 120,000 clones, more than 85% recorded once. Input material: blood. These receptors all come from a man younger than 45 in good health.

The V and J genes are TRBV6-5 and TRBJ1-2, with D unresolved. Trimming removed 2 bases at V and 2 bases at J, with 9 bases between. The CDR3 has 14 residues. The germline V gene has CDR1 MNHEY and CDR2 SVGAGI. The CDR3 loop is CASSYKATNYGYTF. In nucleotides, the CDR3 is TGTGCCAGCAGTTACAAGGCTACAAACTATGGCTACACCTTC.

The chain is built from TRBV18 and TRBJ2-1, with D possibly being TRBD1 (5 bases). This CDR3 contains 13 residues. Germline assignment: CDR1 KGHSH and CDR2 LQKENI. V was cut by 3 bases and J by 2 bases, with 5 bases left in between. CDR3 sequence: CASSPGPYNEQFF. CDR3 coding DNA: TGTGCCAGCTCACCGGGGCCCTACAATGAGCAGTTCTTC.

Note on this clone: At one boundary the junction diverges from the germline segment, which might be a read error. Other DNA variants within this sample encode the same CDR3. The chain employs TRBV25-1 and TRBJ1-6; a weak D match, TRBD1 (5 bases). The CDR3 extends over 13 amino acids. The germline V gene has CDR1 MGHDK and CDR2 SYGVNS. CDR3 amino acids: CASSRGGYSPLHF. CDR3 sequence (DNA): TGTGCCAGCAGTCGGGGCGGCTATTCACCTCTCCACTTT.

The V and J genes are TRBV10-2 and TRBJ2-7; TRBD2 aligns across 11 bases. V lost 6 bases to trimming and J lost 2 bases; unmatched junction nucleotides: 6. The CDR3 consists of 15 residues. Germline V gives CDR1 WSHSY, CDR2 SAAADI. The CDR3 sequence is CASRPTSGATYEQYV. CDR3 nucleotide sequence: TGCGCCAGCAGGCCGACTAGCGGGGCAACCTACGAGCAGTACGTC.

The rearrangement uses TRBV11-2 and TRBJ2-3; D possibly matches TRBD1 or TRBD2 (6 bases each). The CDR3 is 16 amino acids. Germline assignment: CDR1 SGHAT and CDR2 FQNNGV. V was trimmed by 6 bases and J by 6 bases, leaving 22 bases between them. This CDR3 reads CASSTLKGGSLDTQYF. In DNA, the CDR3 is TGTGCCAGCAGTACCCTTAAGGGGGGATCCCTTGATACGCAGTATTTT.

This clone was recorded a few times. The V gene is TRBV28, the J gene TRBJ2-7; 10 positions match TRBD2. The CDR3 covers 16 residues. The V segment lost 5 bases and the J segment 9 bases; nucleotides outside the gene matches: 16. From germline, CDR1 is MDHEN and CDR2 SYDVKM. The CDR3, as DNA: TGTGCCAGCAGTACGCAGCTAGCGGGGGCCGAAGACATGCAGTACTTC. Its protein product is CASSTQLAGAEDMQYF.

The rearrangement uses TRBV6-1 and TRBJ2-7; weak D call: TRBD2 (6 bases). Germline assignment: CDR1 MNHNS and CDR2 SASEGT. The CDR3 has 15 amino acids. The V gene lost 2 bases and the J gene lost 2 bases, with 13 bases spanning the gap. The CDR3 DNA reads TGTGCCAGCAGTGAATGGGTTCGGAGGGCCTACGAGCAGTACGTC. This sequence encodes CASSEWVRRAYEQYV.

This rearrangement joins TRBV5-4 to TRBJ1-2, with unresolved D. Germline lookup yields CDR1 SGHNT and CDR2 YYREEE (reference sequence). Trimming took off 0 bases at V and 5 bases at J, with 8 bases between the two ends. CDR3 length equals 13 residues. The CDR3 loop is CASSLGGDYGYTF. CDR3 bases: TGTGCCAGCAGCTTGGGAGGTGATTATGGCTACACCTTC. The full variable domain, in which reference TRBV5-4 and TRBJ1-2 provide the parts outside the CDR3, is ETGVTQSPTHLIKTRGQQVTLRCSSQSGHNTVSWYQQALGQGPQFIFQYYREEENGRGNFPPRFSGLQFPNYSSELNVNALELDDSALYLCASSLGGDYGYTFGSGTRLTVV.

The chain combines TRBV15 with TRBJ1-4; D unresolved. The ends were cut back, 0 bases at V and 8 bases at J, with 19 bases in the middle. CDR3 length: 17 residues. Germline V lookup: CDR1 LNHNV, CDR2 YYDKDF (reference sequence). In DNA, the CDR3 is TGTGCCACCAGCAGAGATTCCGCATACCTCCCGGGCGAAAAACTGTTTTTT. Encoded protein: CATSRDSAYLPGEKLFF.

The chain has TRBV5-1 and TRBJ1-4; 8 nucleotides line up with TRBD1. V lost 4 bases to trimming and J lost 3 bases; unmatched junction nucleotides: 2. The germline gives CDR1 SGHRS, CDR2 YFSETQ. CDR3 size: 14 residues. CDR3 coding DNA: TGCGCCAGCAGCCAGGGGGCGGCTAATGAAAAACTGTTTTTT. Translating it yields CASSQGAANEKLFF.

This chain links TRBV5-4 with TRBJ1-2, with 7 bases that match TRBD1. CDR1 is SGHNT, CDR2 YYREEE, per germline (reference sequence). V shed 4 bases and J 1 base; nucleotides not matched to a gene: 7. This CDR3 has 15 residues. CDR3 DNA sequence: TGTGCCAGCAGCCCTACCGGGACAGATAACTATGGCTACACCTTC. The encoded protein is CASSPTGTDNYGYTF.

The V and J genes are TRBV14 and TRBJ1-2, with TRBD1 matching 8 bases. Trimming took 5 bases from V and 6 from J; bases not matched to a gene: 14. From germline, CDR1 is SGHDN and CDR2 FVKESK. This CDR3 is 16 amino acids long. This CDR3 reads CASSSGAGQEVHGYTF. CDR3 DNA: TGTGCCAGCAGCTCCGGGGCGGGACAGGAAGTCCATGGCTACACCTTC. Combining the CDR3 with reference TRBV14 and TRBJ1-2 gives the whole variable domain EAGVTQFPSHSVIEKGQTVTLRCDPISGHDNLYWYRRVMGKEIKFLLHFVKESKQDESGMPNNRFLAERTGGTYSTLKVQPAELEDSGVYFCASSSGAGQEVHGYTFGSGTRLTVV.

The chain uses TRBV6-5 and TRBJ2-1, with 8 bases aligning to TRBD2. Germline trimming cut 6 bases from V and 3 bases from J; bases unmatched to any gene: 7. This CDR3 is built from 15 residues. Germline V CDR1 and CDR2: MNHEY, SVGAGI. DNA for the CDR3: TGTGCCAGCAGCGTCTCGGGGGGGCACTACAATGAGCAGTTCTTC. Translated: CASSVSGGHYNEQFF.

The genes are TRBV2 and TRBJ2-3; 10 nucleotides agree with TRBD1. V gave up 7 bases and J gave up 4 bases; unmatched junction bases: 5. Germline V gene data show CDR1 as SNHLY and CDR2 as FYNNEI. This CDR3 is 14 amino acids long. The CDR3 reads CASKWDRGADTQYF. The DNA for the CDR3 is TGTGCCAGCAAATGGGACAGGGGTGCAGATACGCAGTATTTT.

This clone has a single count. The rearrangement joins TRBV7-9 to TRBJ1-1; 8 nucleotides agree with TRBD1. There are 12 residues in the CDR3. The germline CDR1 and CDR2 sequences are SEHNR and FQNEAQ (reference sequence). J lost 8 bases, V lost 5 bases, and 4 bases had no gene match. The CDR3 DNA reads TGTGCCAGCAGCCAAGGGGACAGGGAAGCTTTCTTT. This sequence encodes CASSQGDREAFF.

The CDR3 here is CASSYSSEGGVLSLHF. The CDR3 bases are TGTGCCAGCAGTTACTCGAGCGAAGGCGGAGTTCTATCCCTCCACTTT. The gene calls are TRBV6-5 and TRBJ1-6, with D unclear. Trimming removed 0 bases from V and 14 bases from J, with 20 bases in between. Germline V gene sequence: CDR1 MNHEY, CDR2 SVGAGI. The CDR3 runs 16 residues.

V and J are TRBV27 and TRBJ2-3; D gene ambiguous. Trimming pared 7 bases from V and 4 bases from J, leaving 12 bases between. Germline V gives CDR1 MNHEY, CDR2 SMNVEV (reference sequence). CDR3 size: 13 residues. The CDR3 DNA sequence: TGTGCCAGCACCCCCCCGTACGCAGATACGCAGTATTTT. Translated: CASTPPYADTQYF.

This chain joins TRBV28 and TRBJ2-2; 8 bases line up with TRBD1. CDR3 length: 15 amino acids. The J segment lost 3 bases and the V segment lost 10 bases, leaving 10 bases of the junction unmatched. Germline V gene sequence: CDR1 MDHEN, CDR2 SYDVKM. The CDR3 nucleotides read TGTGCCACCCAATCAGGGGGCTTGGACACCGGGGAGCTGTTTTTT. It encodes CATQSGGLDTGELFF.

The chain has TRBV7-6 and TRBJ2-3; 9 bases map to TRBD2. Germline V gene lookup returns CDR1 SGHVS and CDR2 FNYEAQ. The CDR3 contains 19 residues. V dropped 0 bases and J dropped 4; count of bases not matched to a gene: 14. The CDR3 region is CASSLATESGLAFADTQYF. CDR3 nucleotide sequence: TGTGCCAGCAGCTTAGCAACTGAATCGGGACTAGCATTTGCAGATACGCAGTATTTT.

The rearrangement joins TRBV30 to TRBJ2-1, with a tentative D call TRBD2 (6 bases). Germline CDR1 GTSNPN, CDR2 SVGIG (reference sequence). Trimming took 2 bases from V and 2 from J, leaving 25 bases between them. CDR3 length: 19 amino acids. CDR3 region: CAWSTGTGVRATTYNEQFF. In DNA, the CDR3 is TGTGCCTGGAGTACCGGGACGGGAGTCCGGGCGACCACCTACAATGAGCAGTTCTTC.

The chain uses TRBV30 and TRBJ2-2, with unresolved D. V shed 3 bases and J shed 6 bases, with 11 bases lying between them. CDR3 length: 13 amino acids. Germline loops: CDR1 GTSNPN, CDR2 SVGIG (reference sequence). The CDR3 sequence: CAWSPLGSGELFF. The CDR3 DNA follows: TGTGCCTGGAGCCCACTTGGGTCCGGGGAGCTGTTTTTT.

This chain joins TRBV10-1 and TRBJ2-7; D gene ambiguous. The length of the CDR3 is 13 residues. Germline V gene data show CDR1 as WNHNN and CDR2 as SYGVQD (reference sequence). Trimming cost V 3 bases and J 5 bases, with 11 bases left between them. The CDR3 reads CASSEDGWDEQYF. CDR3 coding DNA: TGCGCCAGCAGTGAAGACGGGTGGGACGAGCAGTACTTC.

The chain carries TRBV6-1 and TRBJ1-4; D is possibly TRBD1 (6 bases). V gave up 2 bases and J gave up 8 bases, with 15 bases separating them. The CDR3 is made up of 15 amino acids. Germline values: CDR1 MNHNS, CDR2 SASEGT. The CDR3 loop is CASSEWQGTDEKLFF. For the CDR3, the DNA is TGTGCCAGCAGTGAATGGCAGGGGACGGACGAAAAACTGTTTTTT.

The chain links TRBV11-2 to TRBJ2-1; D is possibly TRBD2 (5 bases). V was clipped by 2 bases and J by 2 bases, with 13 bases between them. The germline V gene encodes CDR1 SGHAT and CDR2 FQNNGV. CDR3 length: 16 amino acids. The CDR3 DNA reads TGTGCCAGCAGCTTAATCTCGGGAATAGCCTACAATGAGCAGTTCTTC. This encodes CASSLISGIAYNEQFF.

This rearrangement joins TRBV9 to TRBJ1-1; tentatively, D is TRBD1 (5 bases). CDR3 length: 15 residues. Germline V CDR1 and CDR2: SGDLS, YYNGEE. V dropped 6 bases and J dropped 3 bases, with 18 bases sitting between them. The CDR3: CASNDGAGGYTEAFF. CDR3 DNA: TGTGCCAGCAACGACGGGGCAGGCGGGTACACTGAAGCTTTCTTT.

The CDR3 DNA reads as TGTGCCAGCAGCTACACCGGGGACTCTGGAAACACCATATATTTT. Translating it yields CASSYTGDSGNTIYF. The genes are TRBV7-6 and TRBJ1-3; no definite D call. Germline V lookup: CDR1 SGHVS, CDR2 FNYEAQ. CDR3 length: 15 residues. V shed 4 bases and J shed 0 bases, with 10 bases lying between them. The full variable domain, its missing parts supplied by reference TRBV7-6 and TRBJ1-3, is GAGVSQSPRYKVTKRGQDVALRCDPISGHVSLYWYRQALGQGPEFLTYFNYEAQQDKSGLPNDRFSAERPEGSISTLTIQRTEQRDSAMYRCASSYTGDSGNTIYFGEGSWLTVV.

J is TRBJ1-4 and V is TRBV24-1, with TRBD1 as a possible D gene (5 bases). From germline, CDR1 is KGHDR and CDR2 SFDVKD. V gave up 3 bases and J gave up 0 bases, with 16 bases separating them. This CDR3 has 18 amino acids. Written as DNA, the CDR3 is TGTGCCACCAGTGATCCGGGACCGGTGCTTGCAACTAATGAAAAACTGTTTTTT. Protein product: CATSDPGPVLATNEKLFF.

This clone showed up just once. The chain is built from TRBV21-1 and TRBJ1-5; the D call TRBD1 from the table was never checked on the DNA. TRBV21-1 is labeled a pseudogene. CDR3 length equals 15 residues. CDR3: CASRPRDSSNQPQHF. CDR3 DNA sequence: TGTGCCAGCAGACCCAGGGATAGTAGCAATCAGCCCCAGCATTTT.

V is TRBV6-6 and J is TRBJ2-3; D remains unclear. Germline lookup yields CDR1 MNHNY and CDR2 SVGAGI (reference sequence). Trimming cost V 6 bases and J 3 bases, with 4 bases left between them. The length of the CDR3 is 11 residues. CDR3 region: CASRSTDTQYF. CDR3 nucleotides: TGTGCCAGCAGGTCTACAGATACGCAGTATTTT.